This T cell receptor (beta chain) came from a study of blood T cell repertoires in COVID-19. Study summary: Material from acute and convalescent COVID-19 was sourced from the United States, Italy and Spain. Sample material is recorded as cDNA or gDNA derived from T cells, B-cell-depleted T cells, or PBMCs.

Per the original data handling: Amplification from reference gene primers served as the basis for estimated nucleated cell counts. This table comes from immunoSEQ multiplex PCR, and its TCRdb copy is limited to in-frame clones, with some not included. V and J calls plus clone size are reproduced from that table; the DNA served to infer D and trimming. The data hold tens of thousands of clones, with approximately 85% observed a single time. There are 15 residues in the CDR3. V gave up 3 bases and J gave up 3 bases, with 18 bases separating them. Germline CDR1 is SQVTM and CDR2 is ANQGSEA. Patients from Seattle were sampled longitudinally, starting during active infection.

Sequenced: peripheral blood. The receptor's source is a woman aged 80 or over with COVID-19, enrolled during active disease. V usage is TRBV29-1 and J usage is TRBJ2-7, with D perhaps TRBD2 (5 bases). The CDR3 sequence is CSVERVRSEYYEQYF. For the CDR3, the DNA is TGCAGCGTTGAGAGGGTCAGGTCTGAATACTACGAGCAGTACTTC.